Listed below are T cell receptor beta chains from one sample, sequenced in a study of shared clonotypes between healthy human individuals. The table came from immunoSEQ multiplex PCR; TCRdb's copy has only in-frame clones and leaves some out. Found here are some 95,000 clones, 60% to 70% of them singletons; the top ten hold around half. The sequenced sample consisted of memory CD8+ T cells sorted from blood. The receptor source for this set is a man younger than 45 in good health. Each CDR3 is given with its conserved first and last residue. The D gene is left open where the match is weak. Only some rows state a clone size, as once, few, many or a class for expanded clones.

J: TRBJ1-5
V: TRBV6-1
size: -
D: TRBD1
CDR3: CASSEGQGAQPQHF
DNA: TGTGCCAGCAGTGAAGGACAGGGGGCGCAGCCCCAGCATTTT

J: TRBJ2-7
V: TRBV7-9
size: many
D: -
CDR3: CASSLSTATYEQYF
DNA: TGTGCCAGCAGCTTAAGCACAGCTACCTACGAGCAGTACTTC

J: TRBJ2-3
V: TRBV18
size: -
D: -
CDR3: CASSPSTQYF
DNA: TGTGCCAGCTCACCCTCTACGCAGTATTTT

J: TRBJ2-7
V: TRBV4-3
size: -
D: -
CDR3: CASSQDVGPSYEQYF
DNA: TGCGCCAGCAGCCAAGACGTAGGCCCTTCCTACGAGCAGTACTTC

J: TRBJ1-2
V: TRBV6-6
size: -
D: -
CDR3: CASRITGPKQYGYTF
DNA: TGTGCCAGCAGGATTACAGGCCCGAAGCAGTATGGCTACACCTTC

J: TRBJ2-6
V: TRBV28
size: -
D: -
CDR3: CASSGPGPYSGANVLTF
DNA: TGTGCCAGCAGTGGTCCGGGACCGTACTCTGGGGCCAACGTCCTGACTTTC

J: TRBJ1-2
V: TRBV28
size: -
D: TRBD1
CDR3: CASSFIGTAWGYTF
DNA: TGTGCCAGCAGTTTTATCGGGACAGCGTGGGGCTACACCTTC

J: TRBJ2-5
V: TRBV25-1
size: -
D: -
CDR3: CASSDSEGVPETQYF
DNA: TGTGCCAGCAGTGATTCTGAGGGGGTCCCGGAGACCCAGTACTTC

J: TRBJ2-7
V: TRBV28
size: -
D: -
CDR3: CASSSLYEQYF
DNA: TGTGCCAGCAGTTCTCTCTACGAGCAGTACTTC

J: TRBJ2-3
V: TRBV14
size: many
D: -
CDR3: CASSQDLGQPFTDTQYF
DNA: TGTGCCAGCAGCCAAGATTTAGGACAGCCCTTCACAGATACGCAGTATTTT

J: TRBJ2-7
V: TRBV6-5
size: -
D: -
CDR3: CASRISQEYEQYF
DNA: TGTGCCAGCAGAATCAGCCAAGAGTACGAGCAGTACTTC

J: TRBJ2-5
V: TRBV4-2
size: -
D: TRBD1
CDR3: CASSQDPGTATKYQETQYF
DNA: TGTGCCAGCAGCCAAGACCCCGGGACAGCTACAAAGTACCAAGAGACCCAGTACTTC

J: TRBJ2-7
V: TRBV11-2
size: few
D: -
CDR3: CASSLGTASYEQYF
DNA: TGTGCCAGCAGCTTAGGGACTGCTTCCTACGAGCAGTACTTC